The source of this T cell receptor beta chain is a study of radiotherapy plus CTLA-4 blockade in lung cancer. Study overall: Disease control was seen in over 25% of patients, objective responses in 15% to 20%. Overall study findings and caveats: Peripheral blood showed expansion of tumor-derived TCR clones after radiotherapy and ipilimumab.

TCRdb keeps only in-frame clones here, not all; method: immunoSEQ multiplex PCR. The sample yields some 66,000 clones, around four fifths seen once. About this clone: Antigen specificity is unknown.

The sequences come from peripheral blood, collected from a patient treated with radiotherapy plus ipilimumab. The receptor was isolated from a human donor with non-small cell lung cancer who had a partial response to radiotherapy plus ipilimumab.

CDR3 loop: CASSSGDSAFYGYTF. CDR3 DNA sequence: TGCGCCAGCAGCTCCGGGGACAGCGCATTCTATGGCTACACCTTC. The chain is built from TRBV5-1 and TRBJ1-2; 7 nucleotides line up with TRBD1. J lost 4 bases, V lost 3 bases, and 9 bases had no gene match. The length of the CDR3 is 15 residues. The germline gives CDR1 SGHRS, CDR2 YFSETQ.